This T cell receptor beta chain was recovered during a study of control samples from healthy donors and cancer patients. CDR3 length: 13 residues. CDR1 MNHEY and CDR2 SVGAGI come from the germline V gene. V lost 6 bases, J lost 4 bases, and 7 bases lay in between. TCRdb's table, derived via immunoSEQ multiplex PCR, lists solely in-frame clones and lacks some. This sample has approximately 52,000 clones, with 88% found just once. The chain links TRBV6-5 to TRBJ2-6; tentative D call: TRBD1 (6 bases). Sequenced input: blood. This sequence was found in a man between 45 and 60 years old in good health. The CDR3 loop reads CASSDRGANVLTF. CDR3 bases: TGTGCCAGCAGCGACAGGGGGGCCAACGTCCTGACTTTC.